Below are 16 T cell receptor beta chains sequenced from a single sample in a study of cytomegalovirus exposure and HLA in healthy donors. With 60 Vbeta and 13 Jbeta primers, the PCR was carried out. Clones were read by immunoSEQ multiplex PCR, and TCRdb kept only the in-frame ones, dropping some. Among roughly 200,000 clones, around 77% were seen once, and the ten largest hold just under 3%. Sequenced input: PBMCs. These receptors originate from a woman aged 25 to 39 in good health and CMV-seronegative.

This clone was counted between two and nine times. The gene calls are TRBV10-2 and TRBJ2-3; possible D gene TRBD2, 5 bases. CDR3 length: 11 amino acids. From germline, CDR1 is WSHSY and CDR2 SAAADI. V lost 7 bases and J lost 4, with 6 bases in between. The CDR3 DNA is TGCGCCAGCATCGGGGCAGATACGCAGTATTTT. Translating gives CASIGADTQYF.

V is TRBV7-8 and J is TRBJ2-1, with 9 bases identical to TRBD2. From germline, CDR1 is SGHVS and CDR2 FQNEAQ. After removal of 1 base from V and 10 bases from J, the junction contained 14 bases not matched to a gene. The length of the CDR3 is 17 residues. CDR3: CASSLEVRLAGIEEQFF. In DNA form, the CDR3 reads TGTGCCAGCAGCTTAGAAGTGCGGCTAGCGGGAATCGAAGAGCAGTTCTTC. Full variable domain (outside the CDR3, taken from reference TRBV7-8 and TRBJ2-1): GAGVSQSPRYKVAKRGQDVALRCDPISGHVSLFWYQQALGQGPEFLTYFQNEAQLDKSGLPSDRFFAERPEGSVSTLKIQRTQQEDSAVYLCASSLEVRLAGIEEQFFGPGTRLTVL.

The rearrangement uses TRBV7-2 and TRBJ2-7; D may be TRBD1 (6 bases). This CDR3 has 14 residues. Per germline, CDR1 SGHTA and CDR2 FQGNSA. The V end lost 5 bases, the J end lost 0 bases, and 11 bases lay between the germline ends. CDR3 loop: CASSPGDGSYEQYF. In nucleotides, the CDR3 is TGTGCCAGCAGCCCAGGGGACGGCTCCTACGAGCAGTACTTC.

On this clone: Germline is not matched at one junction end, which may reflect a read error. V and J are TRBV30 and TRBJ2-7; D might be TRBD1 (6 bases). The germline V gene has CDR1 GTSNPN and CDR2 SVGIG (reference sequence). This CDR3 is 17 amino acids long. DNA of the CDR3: TGTGCCTGGAGTGTAAAGCAGGGGCCTAAACCAGCCTACGAGCGGTACTTC. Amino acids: CAWSVKQGPKPAYERYF.

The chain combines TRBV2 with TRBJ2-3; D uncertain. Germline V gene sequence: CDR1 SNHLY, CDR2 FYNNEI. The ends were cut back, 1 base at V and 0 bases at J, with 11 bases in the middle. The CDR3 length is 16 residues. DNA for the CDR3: TGTGCCAGCAGTGAAGTCTCTTACTCTAGCACAGATACGCAGTATTTT. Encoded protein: CASSEVSYSSTDTQYF. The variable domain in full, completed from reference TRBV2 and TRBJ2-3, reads EPEVTQTPSHQVTQMGQEVILRCVPISNHLYFYWYRQILGQKVEFLVSFYNNEISEKSEIFDDQFSVERPDGSNFTLKIRSTKLEDSAMYFCASSEVSYSSTDTQYFGPGTRLTVL.

The CDR3 reads CASSQIRTVRRTGELFF. As DNA, the CDR3 is TGTGCCAGCTCGCAAATTCGGACAGTCCGGAGAACCGGGGAGCTGTTTTTT. The chain links TRBV18 to TRBJ2-2; weak D call: TRBD1 (6 bases). Germline V lookup: CDR1 KGHSH, CDR2 LQKENI. With 6 bases removed from V and 5 bases from J, the gap between germline ends came to 22 bases. This CDR3 spans 17 amino acids.

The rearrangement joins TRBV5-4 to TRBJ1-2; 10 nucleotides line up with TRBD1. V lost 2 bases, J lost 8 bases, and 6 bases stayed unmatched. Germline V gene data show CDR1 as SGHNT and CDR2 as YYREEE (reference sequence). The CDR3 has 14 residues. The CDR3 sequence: CASSFRDRGEGYTF. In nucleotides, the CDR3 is TGTGCCAGCAGCTTTCGGGACAGGGGAGAGGGCTACACCTTC.

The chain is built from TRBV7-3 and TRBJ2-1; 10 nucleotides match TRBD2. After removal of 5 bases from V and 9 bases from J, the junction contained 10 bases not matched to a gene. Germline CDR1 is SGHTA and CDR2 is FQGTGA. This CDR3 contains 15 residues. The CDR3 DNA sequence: TGTGCCAGCAGCCCCCACAGCGGGGGGGGCAGTGAGCAGTTCTTC. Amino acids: CASSPHSGGGSEQFF.

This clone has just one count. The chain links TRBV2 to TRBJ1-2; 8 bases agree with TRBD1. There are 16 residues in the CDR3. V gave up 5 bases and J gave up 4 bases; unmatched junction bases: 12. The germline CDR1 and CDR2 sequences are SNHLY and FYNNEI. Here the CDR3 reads CASSSQGGRGPYGYTF. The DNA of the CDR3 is TGTGCCAGCAGTTCCCAAGGGGGCAGGGGGCCCTATGGCTACACCTTC.

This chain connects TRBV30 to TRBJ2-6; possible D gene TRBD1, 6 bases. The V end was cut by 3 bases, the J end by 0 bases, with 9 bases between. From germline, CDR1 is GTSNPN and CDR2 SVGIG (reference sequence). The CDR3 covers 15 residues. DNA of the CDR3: TGTGCCTGGAGCCAGGGGTCCTCTGGGGCCAACGTCCTGACTTTC. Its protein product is CAWSQGSSGANVLTF.

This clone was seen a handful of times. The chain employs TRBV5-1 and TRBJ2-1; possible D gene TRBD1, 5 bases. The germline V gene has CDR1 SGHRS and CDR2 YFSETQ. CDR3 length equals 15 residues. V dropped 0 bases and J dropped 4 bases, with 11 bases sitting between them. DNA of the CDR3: TGCGCCAGCAGCTTGGGACAGACCCTATACAATGAGCAGTTCTTC. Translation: CASSLGQTLYNEQFF.

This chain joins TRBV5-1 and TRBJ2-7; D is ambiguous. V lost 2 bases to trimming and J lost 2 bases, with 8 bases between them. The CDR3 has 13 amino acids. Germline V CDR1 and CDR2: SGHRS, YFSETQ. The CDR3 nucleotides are TGCGCCAGCAGCTTTTCTTTCCCCTACGAGCAGTACTTC. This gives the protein CASSFSFPYEQYF.

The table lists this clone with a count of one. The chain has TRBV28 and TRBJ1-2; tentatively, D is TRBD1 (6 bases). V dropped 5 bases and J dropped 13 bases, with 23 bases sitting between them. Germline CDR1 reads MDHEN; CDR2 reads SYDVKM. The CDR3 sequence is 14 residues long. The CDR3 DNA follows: TGTGCCAGCAGTGAAACCGGGACAACTCTTGGTTCCACCTTC. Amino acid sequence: CASSETGTTLGSTF.

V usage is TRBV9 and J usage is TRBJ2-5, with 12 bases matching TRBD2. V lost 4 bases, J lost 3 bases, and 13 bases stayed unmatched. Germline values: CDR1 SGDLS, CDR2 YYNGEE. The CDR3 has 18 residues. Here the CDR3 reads CASSPQPSGGAFEETQYF. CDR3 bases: TGTGCCAGCAGCCCGCAACCTAGCGGGGGGGCCTTTGAAGAGACCCAGTACTTC.

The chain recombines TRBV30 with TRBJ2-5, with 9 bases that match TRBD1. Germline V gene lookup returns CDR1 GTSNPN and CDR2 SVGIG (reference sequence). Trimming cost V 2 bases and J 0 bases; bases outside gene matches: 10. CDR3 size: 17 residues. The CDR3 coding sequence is TGTGCCTGGAGTCAAGGGACAGGGTGGGGGTACCAAGAGACCCAGTACTTC. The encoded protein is CAWSQGTGWGYQETQYF. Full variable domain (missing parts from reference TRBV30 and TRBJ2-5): SQTIHQWPATLVQPVGSPLSLECTVEGTSNPNLYWYRQAAGRGLQLLFYSVGIGQISSEVPQNLSASRPQDRQFILSSKKLLLSDSGFYLCAWSQGTGWGYQETQYFGPGTRLLVL.

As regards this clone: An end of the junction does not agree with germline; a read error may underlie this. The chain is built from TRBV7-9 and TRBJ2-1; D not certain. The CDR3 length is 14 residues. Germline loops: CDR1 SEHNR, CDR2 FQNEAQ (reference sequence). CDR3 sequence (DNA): TGTTCCAGCAGTCTCCTAAGCTCCTACAATGAGCAGTTCTTC. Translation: CSSSLLSSYNEQFF.